This T cell receptor beta chain was found in a study of blood T cell repertoires in COVID-19. Study context: The United States, Italy and Spain provided the acute and convalescent COVID-19 samples. From T cells, B-cell-depleted T cells, or PBMCs came the material, which was cDNA or gDNA.

Germline lookup yields CDR1 ENHRY and CDR2 SYGVKD. The CDR3 covers 15 residues. Losses at the gene ends were 2 bases for V and 2 bases for J; bases not matched to a gene: 6. Produced via immunoSEQ multiplex PCR; TCRdb's table is partial and in-frame only. The table lists 250,000 to 300,000 clones, about nine tenths of them singletons, with 1.5% to 2% in the top ten. The receptor's source is a middle-aged woman who had recovered from COVID-19. The sequenced sample consisted of PBMCs or T cells enriched from blood (not recorded which). This chain joins TRBV10-3 and TRBJ2-7, with TRBD1 matching 7 bases. The CDR3 DNA follows: TGTGCCATCAGTGAGCCGCAGAGGGGGCCCTACGAGCAGTACTTC. This gives the protein CAISEPQRGPYEQYF.